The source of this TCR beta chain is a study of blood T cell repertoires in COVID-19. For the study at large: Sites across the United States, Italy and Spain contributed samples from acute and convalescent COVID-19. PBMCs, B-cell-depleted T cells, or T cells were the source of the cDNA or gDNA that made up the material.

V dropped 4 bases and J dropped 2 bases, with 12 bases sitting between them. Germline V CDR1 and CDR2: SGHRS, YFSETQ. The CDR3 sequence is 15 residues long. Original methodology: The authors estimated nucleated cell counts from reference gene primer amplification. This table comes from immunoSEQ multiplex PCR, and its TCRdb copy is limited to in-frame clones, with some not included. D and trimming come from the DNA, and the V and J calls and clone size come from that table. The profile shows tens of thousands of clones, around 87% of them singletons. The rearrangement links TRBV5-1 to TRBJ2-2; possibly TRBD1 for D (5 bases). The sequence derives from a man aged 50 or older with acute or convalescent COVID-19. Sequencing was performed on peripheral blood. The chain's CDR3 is CASSGKQENTGELFF. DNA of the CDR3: TGCGCCAGCAGCGGTAAACAGGAAAACACCGGGGAGCTGTTTTTT. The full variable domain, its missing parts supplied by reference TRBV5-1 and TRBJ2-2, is KAGVTQTPRYLIKTRGQQVTLSCSPISGHRSVSWYQQTPGQGLQFLFEYFSETQRNKGNFPGRFSGRQFSNSRSEMNVSTLELGDSALYLCASSGKQENTGELFFGEGSRLTVL.